These 2 T cell receptor beta chains were sequenced from one sample in a study of vaccination effects on CD4 cells after COVID-19. Some clones are missing from TCRdb's copy, which holds only in-frame ones; the method was immunoSEQ multiplex PCR. This table holds 70,000 or so clones, around 70% found once. For these receptors, no antigen is known. Following an approximately eleven-day culture, CD4+ T cells were purified. It was two doses of either the BNT162b2 or mRNA-1273 vaccine that participants received. Specimen: CD4+ T cells from PBMCs cultured without peptide, collected after COVID-19 vaccination. All receptors come from a human donor who received a COVID-19 vaccine.

This chain links TRBV5-1 with TRBJ2-5; D is uncertain. The CDR3 runs 13 residues. Trimming cost V 1 base and J 2 bases, with 6 bases left between them. CDR1 and CDR2 from the germline V gene are SGHRS and YFSETQ. In DNA form, the CDR3 reads TGCGCCAGCAGCTTGCCAGGTCAAGAGACCCAGTACTTC. This gives the protein CASSLPGQETQYF.

This chain uses TRBV23-1 with TRBJ2-7; D is undetermined. TRBV23-1 is an ORF; its function is uncertain. The CDR3 consists of 14 residues. Trimming left V 2 bases short and J 0 bases short, with 8 bases between. The CDR3 DNA follows: TGCGCCAGCAGTCAAGGTCCCGCCTCCTACGAGCAGTACGTC. Encoded protein: CASSQGPASYEQYV.